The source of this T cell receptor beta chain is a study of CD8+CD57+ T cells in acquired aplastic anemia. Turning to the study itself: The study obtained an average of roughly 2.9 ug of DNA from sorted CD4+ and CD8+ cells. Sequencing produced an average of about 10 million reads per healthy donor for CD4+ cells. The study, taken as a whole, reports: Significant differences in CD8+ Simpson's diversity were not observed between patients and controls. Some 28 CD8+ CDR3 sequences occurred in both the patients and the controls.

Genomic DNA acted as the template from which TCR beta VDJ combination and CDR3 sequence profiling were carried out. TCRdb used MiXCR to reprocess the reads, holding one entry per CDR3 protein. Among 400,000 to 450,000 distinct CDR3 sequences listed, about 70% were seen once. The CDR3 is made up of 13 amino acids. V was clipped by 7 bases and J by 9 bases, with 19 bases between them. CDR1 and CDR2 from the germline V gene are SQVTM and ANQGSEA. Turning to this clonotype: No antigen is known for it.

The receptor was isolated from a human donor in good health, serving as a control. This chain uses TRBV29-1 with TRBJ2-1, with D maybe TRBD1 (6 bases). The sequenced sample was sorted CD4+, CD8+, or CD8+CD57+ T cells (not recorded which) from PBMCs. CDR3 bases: TGCAGCGCGCGATCTTGGGGGCAGAGTGAGCAGTTCTTC. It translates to CSARSWGQSEQFF.